These 30 T cell receptor beta chains were sequenced from one sample in a study of T cells expressing NK-cell markers. Following a re-call of the 5' RACE reads, TCRdb has one entry per CDR3 protein and lacks DNA. Listed are about 550,000 distinct CDR3 sequences; 3% to 4.5% falls within the top ten. Input material: blood T cells: a sorted CD56 or NKG2C T cell subset, CD4+ or CD8+ T cells, or bulk PBMC T cells (not recorded which). The receptors originated from a young man in good health.

This chain joins TRBV12-3 or TRBV12-4 and TRBJ2-3. The CDR3 contains 15 residues. CDR3 sequence reads: CASSLGLGATDTQYF.

The chain has TRBV20-1 and TRBJ2-1; TCRdb selects TRBD2, and the lack of DNA leaves this call unchecked. CDR1 is DFQATT and CDR2 is SNEGSKA in the germline V gene (reference sequence). This CDR3 region has 15 residues. The CDR3: CSASLGTSRTNEQFF.

The CDR3 here is CASSLLSADQETQYF. The chain couples TRBV5-1 to TRBJ2-5; no DNA is available, so the TRBD1 call from TCRdb remains unchecked. Looked up from germline, CDR1 is SGHRS and CDR2 is YFSETQ. This CDR3 is built from 15 residues. The variable domain in full, with the rest retrieved from reference TRBV5-1 and TRBJ2-5, is KAGVTQTPRYLIKTRGQQVTLSCSPISGHRSVSWYQQTPGQGLQFLFEYFSETQRNKGNFPGRFSGRQFSNSRSEMNVSTLELGDSALYLCASSLLSADQETQYFGPGTRLLVL.

V and J are TRBV5-5 and TRBJ1-1; TCRdb picks TRBD1, but there is no DNA to check that call. The CDR3 has 14 amino acids. Germline assignment: CDR1 SGHKS and CDR2 YYEKEE (reference sequence). The CDR3 reads CASSLLGGATEAFF. The full variable domain, its missing parts supplied by reference TRBV5-5 and TRBJ1-1, is DAGVTQSPTHLIKTRGQQVTLRCSPISGHKSVSWYQQVLGQGPQFIFQYYEKEERGRGNFPDRFSARQFPNYSSELNVNALLLGDSALYLCASSLLGGATEAFFGQGTRLTVV.

The chain has TRBV14 and TRBJ2-3; the D gene TCRdb calls, TRBD2, cannot be checked with no DNA. This CDR3 region has 16 residues. CDR1 and CDR2 from the germline V gene are SGHDN and FVKESK. This CDR3 reads CASRKTSGMPGDTQYF.

The chain is built from TRBV6-1 and TRBJ1-2; TCRdb's D call, TRBD1, is unchecked because there is no DNA. Germline loops: CDR1 MNHNS, CDR2 SASEGT. The CDR3 runs 14 residues. The CDR3 is CASRLDRGLLGYTF.

The rearrangement uses TRBV19 and TRBJ2-1. The CDR3 spans 13 residues. CDR1 is LNHDA, CDR2 SQIVND, per germline (reference sequence). CDR3: CASSPEPFNEQFF.

The CDR3 sequence is CSARDKNSNSNQPQHF. The J gene is TRBJ1-5, the V gene TRBV20-1. The CDR3 sequence is 16 residues long. CDR1 and CDR2 (germline): DFQATT, SNEGSKA (reference sequence).

The rearrangement joins TRBV24-1 to TRBJ2-2; TCRdb's assignment of TRBD1 cannot be checked, as there is no DNA. Germline lookup yields CDR1 KGHDR and CDR2 SFDVKD. CDR3 size: 16 residues. The CDR3 loop is CATSDVRGRLTGELFF.

This chain connects TRBV25-1 to TRBJ2-1; no DNA is available, so the TRBD1 call from TCRdb remains unchecked. Germline CDR1 MGHDK, CDR2 SYGVNS. There are 18 residues in the CDR3. CDR3 amino acids: CASSEYKGGDLLWNEQFF.

V and J are TRBV6-4 and TRBJ2-1; lacking DNA, the TRBD1 call made by TCRdb goes unchecked. The length of the CDR3 is 15 residues. Germline V gene lookup returns CDR1 MRHNA and CDR2 SNTAGT. CDR3 sequence reads: CASGATGDSPNEQFF.

The J gene is TRBJ2-4, the V gene TRBV4-1; TCRdb's assignment of TRBD2 cannot be checked, as there is no DNA. The CDR3 has 16 amino acids. Germline V gives CDR1 MGHRA, CDR2 YSYEKL. The CDR3 reads CASSRERGLLVNIQYF.

V usage is TRBV27 and J usage is TRBJ2-7; TCRdb outputs TRBD2, but without DNA this stays unchecked. Germline V CDR1 and CDR2: MNHEY, SMNVEV (reference sequence). The CDR3 consists of 15 residues. CDR3 residues: CASSPIAGGSYEQYF.

The chain recombines TRBV24-1 with TRBJ2-3; the TCRdb call, TRBD2, lacks DNA for checking. The length of the CDR3 is 17 residues. CDR1 is KGHDR, CDR2 SFDVKD, per germline. CDR3 sequence: CATSDFRSGAFTDTQYF.

The chain employs TRBV4-2 and TRBJ2-5; TCRdb proposes TRBD1, but this gene call is untestable without DNA. Germline CDR1 is LGHNA and CDR2 is YNFKEQ. The CDR3 runs 15 residues. CDR3 sequence reads: CASSQGTQGAETQYF.

The CDR3 loop reads CASSPRVGSHEQYF. V and J are TRBV27 and TRBJ2-7; TCRdb calls TRBD1, which cannot be checked without DNA. Germline lookup yields CDR1 MNHEY and CDR2 SMNVEV (reference sequence). This CDR3 is built from 14 residues.

The chain carries TRBV15 and TRBJ2-1; TCRdb's D call of TRBD1 is untestable without DNA. This CDR3 has 12 amino acids. CDR1 is LNHNV and CDR2 is YYDKDF in the germline V gene (reference sequence). This CDR3 is CATSREGGQAFF.

J is TRBJ1-5 and V is TRBV27. Germline CDR1 is MNHEY and CDR2 is SMNVEV (reference sequence). The length of the CDR3 is 15 residues. The CDR3 protein is CASSRSTLPNQPQHF.

The rearrangement joins TRBV28 to TRBJ2-1; TCRdb picks TRBD2, but there is no DNA to check that call. The length of the CDR3 is 17 residues. The germline V gene encodes CDR1 MDHEN and CDR2 SYDVKM. The CDR3 is CASRDPGTSRQVHEQFF.

The chain recombines TRBV7-9 with TRBJ2-1; TCRdb names TRBD2, which stays unverified in the absence of DNA. The germline V gene encodes CDR1 SEHNR and CDR2 FQNEAQ (reference sequence). This CDR3 spans 18 amino acids. This CDR3 reads CASSPLGLAGVGYNEQFF. Using reference TRBV7-9 and TRBJ2-1 for the parts outside the CDR3, the full variable domain is DTGVSQNPRHKITKRGQNVTFRCDPISEHNRLYWYRQTLGQGPEFLTYFQNEAQLEKSRLLSDRFSAERPKGSFSTLEIQRTEQGDSAMYLCASSPLGLAGVGYNEQFFGPGTRLTVL.

V and J are TRBV29-1 and TRBJ2-3; the TRBD2 assignment by TCRdb is unverifiable without DNA. Germline V gene lookup returns CDR1 SQVTM and CDR2 ANQGSEA. The CDR3 is 15 residues long. CDR3 protein: CSVDLRRLSTDTQYF.

The chain links TRBV9 to TRBJ2-6; checking the TCRdb D call of TRBD2 is not possible without DNA. CDR3 size: 16 residues. CDR1 is SGDLS, CDR2 YYNGEE, per germline. This CDR3 reads CASRGLESSGANVLTF.

This sequence joins TRBV7-2 and TRBJ2-2; checking the TCRdb D call of TRBD2 is not possible without DNA. The CDR3 runs 16 residues. Per the germline V gene, CDR1 is SGHTA and CDR2 is FQGNSA. The CDR3 protein is CASSRPSGQRSGELFF.

The CDR3 here is CATQGLPYEQYF. The rearrangement links TRBV6-2 or TRBV6-3 to TRBJ2-7; TCRdb's D gene call, TRBD1, goes unchecked for lack of DNA. CDR3 length equals 12 residues. Germline-derived CDR1 and CDR2 are MNHEY and SVGEGT.

This chain joins TRBV20-1 and TRBJ1-4; TCRdb selects TRBD1, and the lack of DNA leaves this call unchecked. The CDR3 contains 14 residues. Germline V gene sequence: CDR1 DFQATT, CDR2 SNEGSKA (reference sequence). The CDR3 sequence: CSATDRGRREKLFF.

The chain combines TRBV7-9 with TRBJ2-3; TCRdb lists TRBD1, though no DNA is available to test this call. The CDR3 loop spans 15 amino acids. The germline CDR1 and CDR2 sequences are SEHNR and FQNEAQ (reference sequence). The CDR3 here is CASSLSPSQGDTQYF.

The V and J genes are TRBV12-3 or TRBV12-4 and TRBJ2-5; the D call from TCRdb, TRBD2, cannot be confirmed without DNA. The CDR3 loop spans 17 amino acids. The CDR3 sequence: CASSRSGSAWGRETQYF.

The V call is TRBV20-1, the J call TRBJ1-5. The CDR3 extends over 13 amino acids. Germline V CDR1 and CDR2: DFQATT, SNEGSKA (reference sequence). The CDR3 is CSADYSNLEPQHF.

V gene TRBV6-5 combines with J gene TRBJ2-5; no DNA is available, so the TRBD1 call from TCRdb remains unchecked. CDR3 length equals 16 residues. CDR1 and CDR2 from the germline V gene are MNHEY and SVGAGI. This chain's CDR3 is CASSYTRQVGVETQYF.

The chain links TRBV6-5 to TRBJ1-2; the TCRdb call, TRBD1, lacks DNA for checking. The germline gives CDR1 MNHEY, CDR2 SVGAGI. The CDR3 runs to 13 residues. CDR3 protein: CASSPGQFYGYTF.